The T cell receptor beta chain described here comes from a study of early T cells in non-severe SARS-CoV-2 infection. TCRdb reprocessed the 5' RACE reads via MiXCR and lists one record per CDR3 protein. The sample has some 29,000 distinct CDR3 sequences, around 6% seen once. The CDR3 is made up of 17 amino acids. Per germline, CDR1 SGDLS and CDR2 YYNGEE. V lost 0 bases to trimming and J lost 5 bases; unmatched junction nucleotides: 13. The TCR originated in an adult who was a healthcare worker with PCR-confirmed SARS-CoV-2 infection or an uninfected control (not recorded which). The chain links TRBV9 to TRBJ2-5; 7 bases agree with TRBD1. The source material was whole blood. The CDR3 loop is CASSVGRQGWGMETQYF. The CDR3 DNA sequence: TGTGCCAGCAGCGTAGGCCGACAGGGCTGGGGTATGGAGACCCAGTACTTC.